The TCR beta chain described here comes from a study of tumor T cells in aggressive B-cell lymphoma. Libraries were prepared by immunoSEQ multiplex PCR; TCRdb keeps only in-frame clonotypes and omits some of them. The sample has around 3,200 clones; about 90% are singletons. Trimming shortened V by 0 bases and J by 6 bases, and 14 bases separated the two germline ends. Germline V lookup: CDR1 MGHRA, CDR2 YSYEKL. The CDR3 has 16 amino acids. This clone came up a few times. The sample taken for sequencing was tumor tissue. This sequence joins TRBV4-1 and TRBJ1-4; D is possibly TRBD1 (6 bases). The receptor comes from an adult with diffuse large B cell lymphoma. In DNA form, the CDR3 reads TGCGCCAGCAGCCAAGACTTTGGGCAGGGGTATGAAAAACTGTTTTTT. Its protein product is CASSQDFGQGYEKLFF.